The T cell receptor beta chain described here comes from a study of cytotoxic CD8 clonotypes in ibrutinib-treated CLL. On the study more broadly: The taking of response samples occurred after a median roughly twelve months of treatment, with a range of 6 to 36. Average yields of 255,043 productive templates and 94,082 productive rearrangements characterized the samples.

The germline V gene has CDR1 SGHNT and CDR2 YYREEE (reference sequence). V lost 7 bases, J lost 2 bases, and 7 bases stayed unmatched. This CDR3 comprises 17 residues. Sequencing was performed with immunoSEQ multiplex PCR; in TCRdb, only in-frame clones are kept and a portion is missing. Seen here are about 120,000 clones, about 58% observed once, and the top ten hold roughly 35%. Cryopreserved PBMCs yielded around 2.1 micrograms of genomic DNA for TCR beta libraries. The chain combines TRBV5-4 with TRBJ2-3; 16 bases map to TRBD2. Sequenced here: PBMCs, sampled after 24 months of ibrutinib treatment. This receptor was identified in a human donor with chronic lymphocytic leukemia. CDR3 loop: CASDGTSGGAHTDTQYF. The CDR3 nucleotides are TGTGCCAGCGACGGGACTAGCGGGGGGGCCCACACAGATACGCAGTATTTT.